This entry lists 17 T cell receptor beta chains sequenced from one sample in a study of T cell responses to AZD1222 COVID-19 vaccine. Libraries were prepared by immunoSEQ multiplex PCR; TCRdb keeps only in-frame clonotypes and omits some of them. The data show about 180,000 clones, just over 85% seen once. The sample was peripheral blood, taken on day 0 of AZD1222 vaccination. These receptors all stem from an adult in good health.

V is TRBV11-2 and J is TRBJ1-6; 8 positions agree with TRBD1. Germline V lookup: CDR1 SGHAT, CDR2 FQNNGV. V lost 5 bases to trimming and J lost 2 bases; unmatched junction nucleotides: 8. There are 17 residues in the CDR3. CDR3 loop: CASSLDRVRAYNSPLHF. CDR3 sequence (DNA): TGTGCCAGCAGCCTGGACAGGGTTAGAGCCTATAATTCACCCCTCCACTTT.

This rearrangement joins TRBV5-1 to TRBJ2-4; 9 nucleotides match TRBD1. This CDR3 is 17 amino acids long. V gave up 3 bases and J gave up 0 bases; unmatched junction bases: 7. The V gene's germline CDR1 is SGHRS and CDR2 YFSETQ. The CDR3 here is CASSSGTGTVAKNIQYF. The DNA for the CDR3 is TGCGCCAGCAGCTCCGGGACAGGGACGGTAGCCAAAAACATTCAGTACTTC.

This chain connects TRBV28 to TRBJ1-2; 9 bases are shared with TRBD1. The CDR3 sequence is 14 residues long. Looked up from germline, CDR1 is MDHEN and CDR2 is SYDVKM. With 6 bases clipped from V and 8 bases from J, the junction kept 10 bases outside the gene matches. CDR3 sequence (DNA): TGTGCCAGCAGGGTGACAGGGGGATTTAAAGGCTACACCTTC. Protein: CASRVTGGFKGYTF.

This chain connects TRBV28 to TRBJ2-2; D may be TRBD2 (5 bases). V was clipped by 5 bases and J by 4 bases, with 20 bases between them. The germline CDR1 and CDR2 sequences are MDHEN and SYDVKM. This CDR3 contains 17 residues. The CDR3 is CASSLHPTGYRTGELFF. In DNA form, the CDR3 reads TGTGCCAGCAGTCTACACCCCACGGGGTATCGCACCGGGGAGCTGTTTTTT.

This clone was seen only once. In DNA, the CDR3 is TGTGCCAGCAGTGAAGAGGGGGAGACTGAAGCTTTCTTT. Protein: CASSEEGETEAFF. This chain joins TRBV2 and TRBJ1-1, with D possibly matching TRBD1 (6 bases). Trimming took off 1 base at V and 5 bases at J, with 8 bases between the two ends. The CDR3 length is 13 residues. Per germline, CDR1 SNHLY and CDR2 FYNNEI.

The chain uses TRBV4-1 and TRBJ1-6, with TRBD1 as a possible D gene (6 bases). The V end was cut by 7 bases, the J end by 0 bases, with 10 bases between. The length of the CDR3 is 15 residues. Looked up from germline, CDR1 is MGHRA and CDR2 is YSYEKL. This chain's CDR3 is CASMRTVSYNSPLHF. CDR3 DNA: TGCGCCAGCATGAGGACAGTCTCCTATAATTCACCCCTCCACTTT.

This clone was picked up a small number of times. The J gene is TRBJ2-3, the V gene TRBV3-1 (or the pseudogene TRBV3-2), with TRBD2 matching over 7 bases. The CDR3 spans 14 residues. Germline V CDR1 and CDR2: LGHDT, YNNKEL (reference sequence). The ends lost 1 base at V and 4 bases at J; junction bases unmatched: 2. CDR3 region: CASSQGGGADTQYF. In DNA form, the CDR3 reads TGTGCCAGCAGCCAAGGTGGGGGGGCAGATACGCAGTATTTT.

This chain connects TRBV6-4 to TRBJ2-1, with 11 bases that match TRBD1. The germline V gene encodes CDR1 MRHNA and CDR2 SNTAGT. V was pared by 4 bases and J by 11 bases, with 7 bases of the junction left unmatched. This CDR3 has 14 residues. DNA of the CDR3: TGTGCCAGCAGTGCCCCACGGACAGGGGGCCAGCAGTTCTTC. Translating it yields CASSAPRTGGQQFF.

The CDR3 DNA is TGTGCCAGCAGTGCGCCTGGGGCGAGAGGCTACACCTTC. The encoded protein is CASSAPGARGYTF. The V call is TRBV12-3 or TRBV12-4, the J call TRBJ1-2, with D maybe TRBD1 (5 bases). Trimming cost V 5 bases and J 8 bases, with 15 bases left between them. The CDR3 contains 13 residues.

The V gene is TRBV14, the J gene TRBJ2-5, with D hard to call. CDR1 is SGHDN and CDR2 is FVKESK in the germline V gene. Deletions cut 4 bases from V and 5 bases from J, with 14 bases between. The CDR3 is 14 residues long. CDR3 amino acids: CASSPTSADETQYF. In nucleotides, the CDR3 is TGTGCCAGCAGCCCTACTTCGGCGGATGAGACCCAGTACTTC.

This clone is a singleton in its sample. For the CDR3, the DNA is TGTGCCAGCAGTGAATTGAAGACAGGGGTTTCACCCCTCCACTTT. Its translation: CASSELKTGVSPLHF. The V and J genes are TRBV2 and TRBJ1-6; 8 bases agree with TRBD1. With 2 bases clipped from V and 9 bases from J, the junction kept 6 bases outside the gene matches. The CDR3 runs to 15 residues. In germline, CDR1 is SNHLY, CDR2 FYNNEI.

Written as DNA, the CDR3 is TGTGCCAGCAGCCCTACCCCCGGGACAGGTTTTTACGAGCAGTACTTC. Translated: CASSPTPGTGFYEQYF. This chain links TRBV7-8 with TRBJ2-7; 8 bases align to TRBD1. Germline trimming cut 5 bases from V and 4 bases from J; bases unmatched to any gene: 13. From germline, CDR1 is SGHVS and CDR2 FQNEAQ. The CDR3 is 16 amino acids.

About this clone: This same CDR3 is encoded by further DNA sequences in the sample. The chain employs TRBV10-1 and TRBJ1-1; D is undetermined. This CDR3 has 13 amino acids. The V gene lost 4 bases and the J gene lost 5 bases, with 11 bases spanning the gap. Germline V gene data show CDR1 as WNHNN and CDR2 as SYGVQD (reference sequence). CDR3 sequence: CASSVKGGTEAFF. CDR3 coding DNA: TGCGCCAGCAGTGTCAAGGGAGGGACTGAAGCTTTCTTT.

This clone was seen once. This sequence joins TRBV27 and TRBJ2-7; either TRBD1 or TRBD2 may fit D (5 bases each). The CDR3 has 14 residues. V lost 8 bases to trimming and J lost 3 bases, with 17 bases between them. Germline V lookup: CDR1 MNHEY, CDR2 SMNVEV (reference sequence). CDR3 loop: CASASGTRGYEQYF. DNA for the CDR3: TGTGCCAGCGCTTCCGGGACGAGGGGCTACGAGCAGTACTTC.

V is TRBV4-3 and J is TRBJ1-2; D is unresolved. The CDR3 length is 15 residues. The germline V gene has CDR1 LGHNA and CDR2 YSLEER. V lost 0 bases to trimming and J lost 2 bases, with 10 bases between them. The CDR3, as DNA: TGCGCCAGCAGCCAAGATCTGTACGCAAACTATGGCTACACCTTC. Its translation: CASSQDLYANYGYTF.

The chain carries TRBV19 and TRBJ2-1, with a possible D match to TRBD2 (6 bases). The germline gives CDR1 LNHDA, CDR2 SQIVND (reference sequence). The CDR3 totals 13 residues. V gave up 3 bases and J gave up 12 bases, with 15 bases separating them. CDR3 DNA sequence: TGTGCCAGTAGTATCTTCCCCGGGGAGGTGCAGTTCTTC. Translation gives CASSIFPGEVQFF.

J is TRBJ1-5 and V is TRBV5-6, with no clear D. Germline assignment: CDR1 SGHDT and CDR2 YYEEEE. V was clipped by 0 bases and J by 7 bases, with 8 bases between them. The CDR3 has 13 amino acids. The CDR3 here is CASSLGDLQPQHF. The CDR3 nucleotides read TGTGCCAGCAGCTTGGGCGATCTACAGCCCCAGCATTTT.